These 3 T cell receptor beta chains originate from one sample sequenced in a study of radiation and T cells in renal cell carcinoma. Sample time point: blood 4 weeks post-SBRT, at nephrectomy. As to treatment: 15 Gy SBRT to primary tumor, nephrectomy 4 weeks later. Using immunoSEQ multiplex PCR, the repertoire was profiled, and TCRdb retains in-frame clones only, with some absent. The repertoire holds about 86,000 clones, with around four fifths as singletons. Sequences were derived from blood, sampled from a patient whose treatment included radiotherapy and nephrectomy. The origin of the receptors is a man aged 45-65 years with renal cell carcinoma.

This clone came up a few times. V usage is TRBV19 and J usage is TRBJ1-2; 8 bases map to TRBD1. The CDR3 has 12 amino acids. J gave up 14 bases and V 9 bases, and 14 bases lay outside the gene matches. Germline CDR1 reads LNHDA; CDR2 reads SQIVND (reference sequence). The CDR3 reads CASQGQQGALTF. The CDR3 bases are TGTGCCAGCCAAGGTCAGCAGGGGGCTTTAACCTTC.

The genes are TRBV28 and TRBJ1-1; 8 nucleotides align to TRBD1. Germline V gives CDR1 MDHEN, CDR2 SYDVKM. The CDR3 loop spans 14 amino acids. J lost 5 bases, V lost 6 bases, and 8 bases had no gene match. CDR3 bases: TGTGCCAGCAGGACCGGACAGGGCTATACTGAAGCTTTCTTT. Translation: CASRTGQGYTEAFF.

The rearrangement links TRBV9 to TRBJ1-1; TRBD1 is a possible D gene (6 bases). The CDR3 extends over 15 amino acids. Trimming took 3 bases from V and 0 from J, leaving 12 bases between them. From germline, CDR1 is SGDLS and CDR2 YYNGEE. Here the CDR3 DNA reads TGTGCCAGCAGCGAGGGGAGGGGGTTGAACACTGAAGCTTTCTTT. Its protein is CASSEGRGLNTEAFF.